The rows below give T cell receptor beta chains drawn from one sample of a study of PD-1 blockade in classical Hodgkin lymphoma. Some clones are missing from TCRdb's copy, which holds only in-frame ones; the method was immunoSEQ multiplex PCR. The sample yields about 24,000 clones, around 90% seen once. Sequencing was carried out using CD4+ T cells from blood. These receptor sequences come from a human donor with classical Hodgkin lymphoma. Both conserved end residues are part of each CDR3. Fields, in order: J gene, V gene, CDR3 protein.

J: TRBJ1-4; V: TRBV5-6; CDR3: CASSWGQATNEKLFF
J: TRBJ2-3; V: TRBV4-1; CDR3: CASSLRRADTQYF
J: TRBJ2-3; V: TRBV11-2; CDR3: CASSTTGTSFGTDTQYF
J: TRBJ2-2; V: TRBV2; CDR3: CASRVGEALFF
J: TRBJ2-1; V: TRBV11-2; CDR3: CASSLGVGQEYNEQFF
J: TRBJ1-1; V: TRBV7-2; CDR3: CASSLGAISNTEAFF
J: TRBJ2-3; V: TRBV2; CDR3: CASSGQGARTGTQYF
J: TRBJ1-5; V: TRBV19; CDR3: CASSRGRYSNQPQHF
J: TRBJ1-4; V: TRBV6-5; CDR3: CASSPGTVNEKLFF
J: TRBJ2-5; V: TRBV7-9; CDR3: CASSMTGYQETQYF
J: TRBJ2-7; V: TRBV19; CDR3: CASSKYRGDSSYEQYF
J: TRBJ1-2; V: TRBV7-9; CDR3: CASSFGTGGRDGYTF